This T cell receptor beta chain was observed in a study of early T cells in non-severe SARS-CoV-2 infection. In TCRdb, the 5' RACE reads were re-called with MiXCR into one record per CDR3 protein. The sample consists of 45,000 to 70,000 distinct CDR3 sequences, approximately 6.7% of them appearing once. There are many counts of this clonotype. Germline V CDR1 and CDR2: SGHTA, FQGNSA. The CDR3 has 14 residues. V was clipped by 5 bases and J by 5 bases, with 15 bases between them. The sample comprised whole blood. This chain joins TRBV7-2 and TRBJ1-2; D may be TRBD1 (5 bases). The source is an adult who was a healthcare worker with PCR-confirmed SARS-CoV-2 infection or an uninfected control (not recorded which). The CDR3 is CASSPRGERYGYTF. The CDR3 nucleotides are TGTGCCAGCAGCCCGAGAGGGGAACGGTATGGCTACACCTTC.